This record covers a single TCR beta chain. Its antigen is currently not known. The input lacks base qualities; no much larger clone sits a single base away. The entry originates in a study of T cell clonotyping in hematopoietic cell transplantation listed by TCRdb under 2021. Describing the broader study: A total of some 130 blood samples were collected in the study from a few dozen consecutive transplant recipients and their related donors. Patient recruitment ran from late 2015 to early 2017, and follow-up continued until late 2020 or death. The investigation overall reported the following: Recipient repertoires showed only a small fraction of overlap with donor repertoires, and over 95% appeared de novo at the given depth. A decrease in recipient TCR diversity was observed after transplant, and a progressive increase in pathologically expanded clonotypes was seen from day 30 to day 180. The sample size was limited and the cells went unsorted, which meant the CD4 and CD8 repertoire contributions could not be told apart. Broader posttransplant TCR repertoire diversity was predicted by donor and pretransplant recipient Inverse Simpson Index values.

With the immunoSEQ assay, which is a bias-controlled multiplex PCR relying on V- and J-specific primers, TCR beta CDR3 regions were amplified from genomic DNA. In a second PCR step, a proprietary barcode and Illumina adapter sequences were attached to the CDR3 amplicons. An Illumina MiSeq instrument was used for sequencing of the CDR3 libraries. The study's processing was this. Export and quality control were performed with immunoSEQ Analyzer 3.0, and downstream analyses were performed with R Bioconductor and Immunarch. Repertoire metrics were calculated using only productive rearrangements within the normalized downsampled data set. Clonotypes larger than 5 templates in the normalized cohort were defined as pathologically expanded. Repertoire diversity was measured with the Inverse Simpson Index. To capture all clonotypes, CMV-specificity analyses were performed on the non-normalized data set. TCRdb carries this immuneACCESS record with in-frame sequences only. Its versions omit some clonotypes, under half of them owing to an unresolved V gene in the studies checked, with the rest unexplained. V, J and clone size derive from that table, while D and trimming were established from the DNA sequence. The table for this sample lists roughly 4,400 clones; about three quarters of them were counted only once. 34% of the sample lies in the top ten.

Explained via the paper, the time point label denotes: 100 days after allo-HCT. Blood from recipients was drawn about 28 days before transplant and again at days 30, 100 and 180 after transplant. Nuclei Lysis Solution was used to extract genomic DNA from fresh or cryopreserved unfractionated peripheral blood mononuclear cells. V is trimmed back by 6 bases and J by 4 bases, and the junction contains 2 bases that no gene match accounts for. The CDR3 spans 13 residues, from the cysteine through the phenylalanine. Kept here is only the CDR3 DNA, which spans 39 bases and is read in frame from base 1. According to the germline V gene (reference sequence), CDR1 reads MNHNY and CDR2 reads SVGAGI.

Specimen: peripheral blood mononuclear cells, collected 100 days after allogeneic stem cell transplant. This receptor chain uses TRBV6-6 and TRBJ1-5; 8 central nucleotides agree with TRBD1. The sequence was collected from a male patient in his forties or fifties who had an allogeneic stem cell transplant from an unrelated donor, so the T cells may come from the graft donor. Some clones in this sample may be carry-over from other donors' samples. The sequenced DNA: TGTGCCAGCAGGGGACAGGAGAATCAGCCCCAGCATTTT. It specifies CASRGQENQPQHF.